This TCR beta chain was observed in a study of shared clonotypes between healthy human individuals. Study-wide background: Donor ages ranged 18 to 49 years: a couple of women, a few men.

Every subset had its genomic DNA shared out evenly among several immunoSEQ plates. TCRdb's table, derived via immunoSEQ multiplex PCR, lists solely in-frame clones and lacks some. The sample has approximately 720,000 clones; around 90% are singletons. CDR1 is SGHTA, CDR2 FQGNSA, per germline. This CDR3 is 17 amino acids long. Trimming at V came to 3 bases and at J to 4 bases, leaving 10 bases not matched to a gene. Positively selected for CCR7, the CD45RO-negative cells used as naive CD8 cells excluded terminally differentiated effector memory CD45RA+ cells. The sequenced sample consisted of naive CD8+ T cells sorted from blood. The clonotype originates from a man aged 30 to 45 in good health. The chain combines TRBV7-2 with TRBJ2-3; TRBD2 matches at 10 bases. CDR3 DNA sequence: TGTGCCAGCAGCTTCCCCTCTAGCGGGAGCCCGTCAGATACGCAGTATTTT. Its protein product is CASSFPSSGSPSDTQYF.